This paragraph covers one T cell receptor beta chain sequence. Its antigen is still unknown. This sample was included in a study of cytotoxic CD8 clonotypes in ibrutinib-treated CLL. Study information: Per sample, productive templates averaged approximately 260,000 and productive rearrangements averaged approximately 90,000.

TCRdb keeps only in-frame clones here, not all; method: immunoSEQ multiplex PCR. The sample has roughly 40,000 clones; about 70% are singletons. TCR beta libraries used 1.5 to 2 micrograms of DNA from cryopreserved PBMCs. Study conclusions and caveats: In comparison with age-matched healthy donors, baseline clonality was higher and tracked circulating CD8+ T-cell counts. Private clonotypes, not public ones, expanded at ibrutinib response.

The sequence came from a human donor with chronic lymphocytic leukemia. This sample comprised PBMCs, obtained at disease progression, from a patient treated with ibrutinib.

The CDR3 region is CASSPPGQGGEQYF. DNA of the CDR3: TGTGCCAGCAGTCCTCCGGGACAGGGGGGAGAGCAGTACTTC. V usage is TRBV7-9 and J usage is TRBJ2-7; 11 bases map to TRBD1. The CDR3 runs to 14 residues. Germline values: CDR1 SEHNR, CDR2 FQNEAQ (reference sequence). The J segment lost 7 bases and the V segment lost 6 bases, leaving 8 bases of the junction unmatched.